This entry features one TCR beta chain sequence. Its antigen is unknown. The V gene end was trimmed by 5 bases and the J gene end by 3 bases; junction bases not matched to a gene: 9. In germline, CDR1 is SGDLS, CDR2 YYNGEE. The CDR3 has 16 residues. These data are taken from a study of cytomegalovirus exposure and HLA in healthy donors. On the study more broadly: The study's early data release held tens of millions of unique TCRs from HLA-typed donors. Study results and caveats: Earlier analysis looked at TCR beta V segments, and most were productive about 90% or about 30% of the time.

PCR involved 60 Vbeta and 13 Jbeta primers. Produced via immunoSEQ multiplex PCR; TCRdb's table is partial and in-frame only. The sample includes roughly 140,000 clones, about 86% of them seen just once. The sample consisted of PBMCs. The rearrangement uses TRBV9 and TRBJ1-1; 11 bases fit TRBD1. This receptor was taken from a man aged 35 to 55 in good health and CMV-seropositive. DNA of the CDR3: TGTGCCAGCAGACCCGGGACAGGGGGTGGGTACACTGAAGCTTTCTTT. Amino acids: CASRPGTGGGYTEAFF.